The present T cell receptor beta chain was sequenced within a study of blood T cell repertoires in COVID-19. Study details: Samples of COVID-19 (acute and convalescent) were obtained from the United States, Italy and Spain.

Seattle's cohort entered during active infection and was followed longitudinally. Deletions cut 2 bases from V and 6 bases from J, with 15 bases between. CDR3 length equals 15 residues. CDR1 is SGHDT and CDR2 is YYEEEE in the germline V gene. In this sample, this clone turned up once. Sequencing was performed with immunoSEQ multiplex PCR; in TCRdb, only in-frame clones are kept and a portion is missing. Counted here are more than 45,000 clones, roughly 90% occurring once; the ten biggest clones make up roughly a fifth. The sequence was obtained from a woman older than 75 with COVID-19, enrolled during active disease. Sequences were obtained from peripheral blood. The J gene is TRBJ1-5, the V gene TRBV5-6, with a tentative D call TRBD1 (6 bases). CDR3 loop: CASSLLQGGGQPQHF. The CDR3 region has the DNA TGTGCCAGCAGCTTATTGCAGGGAGGGGGTCAGCCCCAGCATTTT.